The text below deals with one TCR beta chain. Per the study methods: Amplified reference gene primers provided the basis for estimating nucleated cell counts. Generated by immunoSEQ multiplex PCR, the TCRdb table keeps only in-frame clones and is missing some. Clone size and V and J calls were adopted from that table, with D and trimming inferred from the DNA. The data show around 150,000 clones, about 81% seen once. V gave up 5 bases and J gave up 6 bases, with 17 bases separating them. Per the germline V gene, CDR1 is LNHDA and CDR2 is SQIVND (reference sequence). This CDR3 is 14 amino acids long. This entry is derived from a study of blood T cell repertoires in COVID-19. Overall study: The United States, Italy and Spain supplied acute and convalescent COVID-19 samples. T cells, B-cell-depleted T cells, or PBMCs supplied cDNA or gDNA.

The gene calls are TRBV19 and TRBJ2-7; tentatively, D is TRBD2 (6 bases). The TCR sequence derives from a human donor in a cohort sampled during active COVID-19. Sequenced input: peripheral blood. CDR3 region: CASSPPIGGAEQYF. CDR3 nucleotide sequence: TGTGCCAGTAGTCCCCCCATCGGGGGTGCCGAGCAGTACTTC.